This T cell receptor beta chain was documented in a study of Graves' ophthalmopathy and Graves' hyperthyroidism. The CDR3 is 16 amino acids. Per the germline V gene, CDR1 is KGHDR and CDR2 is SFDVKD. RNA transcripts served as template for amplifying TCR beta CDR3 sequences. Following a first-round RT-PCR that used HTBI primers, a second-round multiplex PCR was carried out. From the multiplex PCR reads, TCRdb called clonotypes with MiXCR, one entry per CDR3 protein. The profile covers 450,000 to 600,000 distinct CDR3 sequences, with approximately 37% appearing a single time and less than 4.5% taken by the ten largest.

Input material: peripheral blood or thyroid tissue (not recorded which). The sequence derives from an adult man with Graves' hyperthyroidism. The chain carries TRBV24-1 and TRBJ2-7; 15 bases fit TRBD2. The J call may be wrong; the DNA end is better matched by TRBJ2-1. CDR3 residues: CATSDWTSGRASEQFF. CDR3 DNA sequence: TGTGCCACCAGTGATTGGACTAGCGGGAGGGCCTCTGAGCAGTTCTTC.